Each of the 21 T cell receptor beta chains below was sequenced from the same sample in a study of T cell repertoires in cytomegalovirus infection. TCRdb re-analysed the reads in MiXCR, keeping a single row per CDR3 protein. The table lists about 890,000 distinct CDR3 sequences, approximately 31% of them singletons. Their antigens remain unidentified. Sequencing was performed on cultured CD8+ T cells from PBMCs, taken from culture after CMV antigen stimulation. The receptors were sampled from a human donor in good health (CMV status not recorded). Some clones in this sample may be carry-over from other donors' samples.

This clonotype was detected a few times. The chain employs TRBV6-1 and TRBJ2-1; weak D call: TRBD1 (5 bases). The germline V and J ends were trimmed by 1 base and 6 bases, with 13 bases remaining between them. The germline CDR1 and CDR2 sequences are MNHNS and SASEGT. The length of the CDR3 is 15 residues. CDR3 in DNA: TGTGCCAGCAGTGAAGGGGGCTCCTTTCTCAATGAGCAGTTCTTC. Encoded protein: CASSEGGSFLNEQFF.

The chain employs TRBV6-2 or TRBV6-3 and TRBJ1-3, with a weak D call TRBD1 (5 bases). The CDR3 covers 13 residues. Germline V gene sequence: CDR1 MNHEY, CDR2 SVGEGT. The V and J ends lost 7 bases and 2 bases respectively, with 9 bases between them. DNA of the CDR3: TGTGCCAGCACTGGGACTGCTGGAAACACCATATATTTT. As protein: CASTGTAGNTIYF.

The chain joins TRBV25-1 to TRBJ1-1, with D maybe TRBD1 (5 bases). The length of the CDR3 is 13 residues. Germline loops: CDR1 MGHDK, CDR2 SYGVNS. The germline V and J ends were trimmed by 10 bases and 1 base, with 13 bases remaining between them. In DNA form, the CDR3 reads TGTGCCACTTCCCCCACAGGGAACACTGAAGCTTTCTTT. Amino acid sequence: CATSPTGNTEAFF.

This clonotype was seen repeatedly, ten times or more. The chain carries TRBV7-6 and TRBJ2-1; D is uncertain. CDR3 size: 13 residues. Trimming stripped 4 bases from V and 7 bases from J, with 11 bases between. Germline V gene data show CDR1 as SGHVS and CDR2 as FNYEAQ. CDR3: CASSSTLGNEQFF. In DNA form, the CDR3 reads TGTGCCAGCAGCTCAACGTTGGGGAATGAGCAGTTCTTC.

The chain recombines TRBV19 with TRBJ2-7, with D possibly being TRBD2 (6 bases). CDR1 LNHDA and CDR2 SQIVND come from the germline V gene (reference sequence). This CDR3 region has 14 residues. CDR3 region: CVSSSAGSSYEQYF. The CDR3 nucleotides are TGTGTCAGCTCGTCTGCGGGGAGCTCCTACGAGCAGTACTTC.

This clonotype has just a few counts. This sequence joins TRBV7-6 and TRBJ1-1; no definite D call. The CDR3 totals 14 residues. The germline V gene encodes CDR1 SGHVS and CDR2 FNYEAQ. V was pared by 5 bases and J by 0 bases, with 10 bases between. CDR3 sequence: CASSLDILNTEAFF. For the CDR3, the DNA is TGTGCCAGCAGCCTTGACATACTGAACACTGAAGCTTTCTTT.

This clonotype was recorded at least ten times. The chain joins TRBV7-6 to TRBJ2-2, with D uncertain. The CDR3 consists of 14 residues. Per germline, CDR1 SGHVS and CDR2 FNYEAQ. V was shortened by 5 bases and J by 2 bases, with 9 bases between the two germline ends. In DNA form, the CDR3 reads TGTGCCAGCAGCAAAGACGGAAACACCGGGGAGCTGTTTTTT. The encoded protein is CASSKDGNTGELFF.

In its sample, this clonotype was seen a few times. The chain couples TRBV7-9 to TRBJ2-2; 7 nucleotides agree with TRBD1. Looked up from germline, CDR1 is SEHNR and CDR2 is FQNEAQ (reference sequence). CDR3 length equals 14 residues. V dropped 8 bases and J dropped 6; count of bases not matched to a gene: 9. The chain's CDR3 is CASSLQGRAGELFF. In DNA, the CDR3 is TGTGCCAGCTCCTTACAGGGGCGGGCCGGGGAGCTGTTTTTT.

This clonotype was seen ten or more times. V usage is TRBV7-9 and J usage is TRBJ2-2; 9 bases agree with TRBD1. The CDR3 runs 17 residues. The V gene end was trimmed by 0 bases and the J gene end by 7 bases; junction bases not matched to a gene: 9. Germline CDR1 SEHNR, CDR2 FQNEAQ (reference sequence). The CDR3 DNA follows: TGTGCCAGCAGCTTAGCGATGGGACAGGGTTTCCACGGGGAGCTGTTTTTT. Amino acid sequence: CASSLAMGQGFHGELFF.

This chain links TRBV6-6 with TRBJ2-7; possibly TRBD1 for D (5 bases). The CDR3 is 15 residues long. Germline V gene data show CDR1 as MNHNY and CDR2 as SVGAGI (reference sequence). Trimming took off 0 bases at V and 1 base at J, with 10 bases between the two ends. CDR3 DNA: TGTGCCAGCAGTTACTCTGGACACTATTCCTACGAGCAGTACGTC. Protein: CASSYSGHYSYEQYV.

The chain employs TRBV29-1 and TRBJ2-1, with D maybe TRBD2 (5 bases). The V gene lost 7 bases and the J gene lost 7 bases, with 8 bases spanning the gap. The CDR3 sequence is 10 residues long. The germline CDR1 and CDR2 sequences are SQVTM and ANQGSEA. CDR3 DNA: TGCAGCGCCACGGGGAATGAGCAGTTCTTC. It translates to CSATGNEQFF.

V usage is TRBV7-9 and J usage is TRBJ1-1; D is perhaps TRBD1 (6 bases). This CDR3 comprises 14 residues. The V gene lost 5 bases and the J gene lost 1 base, with 11 bases spanning the gap. The germline V gene has CDR1 SEHNR and CDR2 FQNEAQ (reference sequence). The CDR3 here is CASSPLQGNTEAFF. Here the CDR3 DNA reads TGTGCCAGCAGCCCTTTACAGGGGAACACTGAAGCTTTCTTT.

The chain has TRBV19 and TRBJ1-4; no firm D call. The germline V gene encodes CDR1 LNHDA and CDR2 SQIVND (reference sequence). Trimming stripped 6 bases from V and 6 bases from J, with 11 bases between. CDR3 size: 13 residues. The chain's CDR3 is CASSSDDYEKLFF. Here the CDR3 DNA reads TGTGCCAGTAGCAGCGACGACTATGAAAAACTGTTTTTT.

The sample holds a few counts of this clonotype. The genes are TRBV19 and TRBJ2-1; D remains ambiguous. V lost 3 bases and J lost 5, with 11 bases in between. This CDR3 is 14 amino acids long. CDR1 is LNHDA, CDR2 SQIVND, per germline (reference sequence). In nucleotides, the CDR3 is TGTGCCAGTAGTATCGTATTTCTGAACAATGAGCAGTTCTTC. Translation gives CASSIVFLNNEQFF.

This clonotype was seen only a few times. The V and J genes are TRBV7-6 and TRBJ2-2; D uncertain. Germline V lookup: CDR1 SGHVS, CDR2 FNYEAQ. CDR3 length: 12 residues. V was shortened by 8 bases and J by 6 bases, with 10 bases between the two germline ends. The CDR3 loop reads CASWGLAGELFF. The CDR3 region has the DNA TGTGCCAGCTGGGGTCTTGCCGGGGAGCTGTTTTTT.

This chain uses TRBV7-6 with TRBJ2-7, with D tentatively TRBD1 or TRBD2 (5 bases each). The CDR3 runs to 17 residues. Trimming cost V 1 base and J 6 bases, with 22 bases left between them. Germline values: CDR1 SGHVS, CDR2 FNYEAQ. DNA for the CDR3: TGTGCCAGCAGCTTAGGAAGGACGGGGACGGCCAGTGCCGAGCAGTACTTC. Its translation: CASSLGRTGTASAEQYF. The full variable domain, its missing parts supplied by reference TRBV7-6 and TRBJ2-7, is GAGVSQSPRYKVTKRGQDVALRCDPISGHVSLYWYRQALGQGPEFLTYFNYEAQQDKSGLPNDRFSAERPEGSISTLTIQRTEQRDSAMYRCASSLGRTGTASAEQYFGPGTRLTVT.

This clonotype occurred a few times. The rearrangement uses TRBV11-3 and TRBJ2-1, with D possibly being TRBD2 (5 bases). The CDR3 covers 14 residues. Germline CDR1 is SGHNT and CDR2 is YENEEA. Trimming left V 5 bases short and J 5 bases short, with 13 bases between. The CDR3 protein is CASSPRDGNNEQFF. The CDR3 DNA reads as TGTGCCAGCAGCCCCCGTGACGGGAACAATGAGCAGTTCTTC.

The chain joins TRBV2 to TRBJ1-1, with D hard to call. V lost 6 bases to trimming and J lost 4 bases, with 18 bases between them. The CDR3 has 15 residues. Germline CDR1 and CDR2: SNHLY and FYNNEI. CDR3 residues: CASRALGGGSTEAFF. The CDR3 DNA reads TGTGCCAGCAGGGCCTTGGGCGGCGGAAGCACTGAAGCTTTCTTT.

This clonotype was counted only a few times. In DNA form, the CDR3 reads TGTGCCAGCAGTCCTTCCGGGACAGGGAACCAGCCCCAGCATTTT. Translated: CASSPSGTGNQPQHF. This chain connects TRBV28 to TRBJ1-5; 9 nucleotides line up with TRBD1. The V gene end was trimmed by 5 bases and the J gene end by 7 bases; junction bases not matched to a gene: 9. The CDR3 has 15 residues. Germline values: CDR1 MDHEN, CDR2 SYDVKM.

CDR3 residues: CASSLDTNNEQYF. CDR3 nucleotides: TGTGCCAGCAGCTTAGATACAAACAACGAGCAGTACTTC. The gene calls are TRBV7-8 and TRBJ2-7; D is undetermined. CDR3 length: 13 amino acids. The germline V gene encodes CDR1 SGHVS and CDR2 FQNEAQ. V was pared by 1 base and J by 5 bases, with 9 bases between.

The CDR3 DNA follows: TGTGCCACCAGTGATCCGCGTTCCGGGGGCACTGAAGCTTTCTTT. Translation gives CATSDPRSGGTEAFF. The rearrangement links TRBV24-1 to TRBJ1-1; D possibly corresponds to TRBD1 (5 bases). Germline loops: CDR1 KGHDR, CDR2 SFDVKD. With 3 bases removed from V and 4 bases from J, the gap between germline ends came to 14 bases. CDR3 size: 15 residues.